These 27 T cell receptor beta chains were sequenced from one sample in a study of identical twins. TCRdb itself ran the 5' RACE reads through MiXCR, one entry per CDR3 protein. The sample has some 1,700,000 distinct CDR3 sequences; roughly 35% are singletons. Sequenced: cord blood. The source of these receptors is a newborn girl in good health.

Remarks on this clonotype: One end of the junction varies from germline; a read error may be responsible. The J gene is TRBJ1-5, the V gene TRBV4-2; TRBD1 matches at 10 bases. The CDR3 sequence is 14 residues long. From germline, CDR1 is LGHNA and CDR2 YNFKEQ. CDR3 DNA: TGTGCCAGCAGCCCGACAGGGGGCAATCACCCCCAGCATTTT. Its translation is CASSPTGGNHPQHF.

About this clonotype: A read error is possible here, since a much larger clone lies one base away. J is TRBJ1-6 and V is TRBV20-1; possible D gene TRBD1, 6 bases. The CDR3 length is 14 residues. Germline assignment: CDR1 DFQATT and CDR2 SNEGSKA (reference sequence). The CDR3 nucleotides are TGCAGTGCTAGAGACCCAGGGGATAATTCACCCCCCCACTTT. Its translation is CSARDPGDNSPPHF.

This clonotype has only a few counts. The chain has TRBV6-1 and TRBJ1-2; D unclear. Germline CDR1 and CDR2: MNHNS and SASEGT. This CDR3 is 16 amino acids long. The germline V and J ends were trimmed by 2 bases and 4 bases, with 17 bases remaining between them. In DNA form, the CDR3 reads TGTGCCAGCAGTGAAAGGAGGGCCGTCTCTACCTATGGCTACACCTTC. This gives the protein CASSERRAVSTYGYTF.

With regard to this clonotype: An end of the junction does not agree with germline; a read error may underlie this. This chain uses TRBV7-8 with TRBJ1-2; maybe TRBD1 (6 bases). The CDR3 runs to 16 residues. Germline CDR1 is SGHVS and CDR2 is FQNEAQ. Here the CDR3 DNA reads TGTGCCAGCAGCGGGAGGGACATAAACTCTCCCTATAGCTACACCTTC. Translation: CASSGRDINSPYSYTF.

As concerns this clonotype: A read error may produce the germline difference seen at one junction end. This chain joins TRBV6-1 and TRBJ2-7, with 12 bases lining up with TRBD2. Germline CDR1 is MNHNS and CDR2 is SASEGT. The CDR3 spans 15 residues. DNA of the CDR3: TGTGCCAGCAGCCTAGCGGGAGGGCCGTCCTACGAGCAGTCCTTC. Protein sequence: CASSLAGGPSYEQSF.

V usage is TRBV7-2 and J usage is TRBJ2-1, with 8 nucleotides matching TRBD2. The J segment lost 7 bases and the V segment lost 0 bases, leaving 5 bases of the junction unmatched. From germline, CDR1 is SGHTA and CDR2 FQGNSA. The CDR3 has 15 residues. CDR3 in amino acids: CASSLAGGGMNEQFF. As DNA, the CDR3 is TGTGCCAGCAGCTTAGCCGGGGGGGGCATGAATGAGCAGTTCTTC.

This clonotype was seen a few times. The CDR3 protein is CSASHRTGLALRDEQFF. The CDR3 nucleotides read TGCAGTGCTAGCCACCGGACGGGACTAGCCCTTCGGGATGAGCAGTTCTTC. The chain is built from TRBV20-1 and TRBJ2-1, with TRBD2 matching over 9 bases. Losses at the gene ends were 3 bases for V and 8 bases for J; bases not matched to a gene: 17. The CDR3 contains 17 residues. CDR1 and CDR2 from the germline V gene are DFQATT and SNEGSKA (reference sequence).

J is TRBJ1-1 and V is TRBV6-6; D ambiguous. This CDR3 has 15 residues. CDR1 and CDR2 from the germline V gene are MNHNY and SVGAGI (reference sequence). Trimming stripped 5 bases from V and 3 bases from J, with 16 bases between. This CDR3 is CASSARMARDTEAFF. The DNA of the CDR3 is TGTGCCAGCAGTGCCCGGATGGCGAGGGACACTGAAGCTTTCTTT.

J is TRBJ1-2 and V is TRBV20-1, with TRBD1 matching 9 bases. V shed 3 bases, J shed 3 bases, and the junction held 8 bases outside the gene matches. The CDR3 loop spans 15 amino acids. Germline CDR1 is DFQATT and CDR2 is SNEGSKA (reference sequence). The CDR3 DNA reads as TGCAGTGCTAGGGGACAGGGTATACCAGACTATGGCTACACCTTC. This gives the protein CSARGQGIPDYGYTF.

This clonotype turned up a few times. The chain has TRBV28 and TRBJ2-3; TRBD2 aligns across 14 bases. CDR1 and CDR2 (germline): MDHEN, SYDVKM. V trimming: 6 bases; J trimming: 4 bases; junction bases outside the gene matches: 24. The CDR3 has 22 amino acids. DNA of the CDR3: TGTGCCAGCAGGCTTAGATGGCCGGGACTAGCGGGAGTTTTAGTTGGGGCAGATACGCAGTATTTT. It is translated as CASRLRWPGLAGVLVGADTQYF. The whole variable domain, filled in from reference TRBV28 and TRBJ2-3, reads DVKVTQSSRYLVKRTGEKVFLECVQDMDHENMFWYRQDPGLGLRLIYFSYDVKMKEKGDIPEGYSVSREKKERFSLILESASTNQTSMYLCASRLRWPGLAGVLVGADTQYFGPGTRLTVL.

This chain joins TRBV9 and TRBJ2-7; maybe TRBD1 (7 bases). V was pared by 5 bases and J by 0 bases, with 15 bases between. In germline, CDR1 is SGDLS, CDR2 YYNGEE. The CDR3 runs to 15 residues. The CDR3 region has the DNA TGTGCCAGCAGTTGGGGGGACAGAGTCTCCTACGAGCAGTACTTC. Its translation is CASSWGDRVSYEQYF.

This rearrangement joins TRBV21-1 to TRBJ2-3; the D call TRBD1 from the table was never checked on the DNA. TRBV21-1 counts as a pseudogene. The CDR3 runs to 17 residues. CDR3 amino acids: CASSKVRDREITDTRYF. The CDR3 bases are TGTGCCAGCAGCAAAGTCCGAGACAGGGAAATCACAGATACGCGGTATTTT.

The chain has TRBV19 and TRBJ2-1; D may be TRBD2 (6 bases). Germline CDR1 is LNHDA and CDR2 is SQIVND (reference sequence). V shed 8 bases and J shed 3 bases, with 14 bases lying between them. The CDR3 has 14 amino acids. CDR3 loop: CASPRVAVYNEQFF. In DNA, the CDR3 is TGTGCCAGTCCCCGGGTAGCGGTCTACAATGAGCAGTTCTTC.

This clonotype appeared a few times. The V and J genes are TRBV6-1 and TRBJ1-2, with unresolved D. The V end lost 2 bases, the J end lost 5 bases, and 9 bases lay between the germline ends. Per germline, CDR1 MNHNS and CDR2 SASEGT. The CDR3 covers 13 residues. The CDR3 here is CASSESRSYGYTF. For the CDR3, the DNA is TGTGCCAGCAGTGAAAGCAGGTCGTATGGCTACACCTTC.

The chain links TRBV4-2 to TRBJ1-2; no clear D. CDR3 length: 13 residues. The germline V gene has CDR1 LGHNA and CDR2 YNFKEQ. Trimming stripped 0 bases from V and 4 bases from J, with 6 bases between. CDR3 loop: CASSQELLYGYTF. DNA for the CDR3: TGTGCCAGCAGCCAAGAGCTCCTCTATGGCTACACCTTC.

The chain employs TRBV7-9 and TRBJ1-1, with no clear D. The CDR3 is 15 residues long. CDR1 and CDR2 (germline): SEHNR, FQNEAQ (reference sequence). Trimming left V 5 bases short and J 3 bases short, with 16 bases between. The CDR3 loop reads CASSTGRVEDTEAFF. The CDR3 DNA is TGTGCCAGCAGCACCGGGCGGGTTGAGGACACTGAAGCTTTCTTT.

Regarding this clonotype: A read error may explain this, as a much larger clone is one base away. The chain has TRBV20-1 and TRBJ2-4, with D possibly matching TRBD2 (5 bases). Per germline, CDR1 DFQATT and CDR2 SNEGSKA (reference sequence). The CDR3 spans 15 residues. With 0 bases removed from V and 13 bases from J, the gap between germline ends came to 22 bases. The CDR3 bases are TGCAGTGCTAGAGATCTTGAGGTACTAGTTGGCGGGCAGTACTTC. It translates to CSARDLEVLVGGQYF.

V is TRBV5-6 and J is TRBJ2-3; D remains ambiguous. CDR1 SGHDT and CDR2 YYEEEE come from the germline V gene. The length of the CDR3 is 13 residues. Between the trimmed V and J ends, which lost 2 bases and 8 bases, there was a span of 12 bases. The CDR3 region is CASSFPGMGTQYF. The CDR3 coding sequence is TGTGCCAGCAGCTTCCCGGGTATGGGTACGCAGTATTTT.

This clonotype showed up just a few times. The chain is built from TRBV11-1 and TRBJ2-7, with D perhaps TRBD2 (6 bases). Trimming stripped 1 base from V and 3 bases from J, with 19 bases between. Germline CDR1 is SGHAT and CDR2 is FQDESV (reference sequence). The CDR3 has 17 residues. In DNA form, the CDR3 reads TGTGCCAGCAGCTTAGTAGGGCTCGCGGGAAACTACTACGAGCAGTACTTC. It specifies CASSLVGLAGNYYEQYF.

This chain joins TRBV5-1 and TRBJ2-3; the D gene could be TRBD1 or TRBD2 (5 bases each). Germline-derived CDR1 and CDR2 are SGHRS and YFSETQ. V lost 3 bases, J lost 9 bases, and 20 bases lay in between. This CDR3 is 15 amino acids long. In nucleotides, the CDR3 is TGCGCCAGCAGCTCGGATGGGGCGCGGGTGTCCACGCAGTATTTT. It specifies CASSSDGARVSTQYF.

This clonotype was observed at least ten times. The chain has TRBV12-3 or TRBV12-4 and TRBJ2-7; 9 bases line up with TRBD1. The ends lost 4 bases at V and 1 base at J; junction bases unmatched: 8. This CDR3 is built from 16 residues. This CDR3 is CASSSLDRGGSYEQYF. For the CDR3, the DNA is TGTGCCAGCAGTTCTTTAGACAGGGGGGGATCCTACGAGCAGTACTTC.

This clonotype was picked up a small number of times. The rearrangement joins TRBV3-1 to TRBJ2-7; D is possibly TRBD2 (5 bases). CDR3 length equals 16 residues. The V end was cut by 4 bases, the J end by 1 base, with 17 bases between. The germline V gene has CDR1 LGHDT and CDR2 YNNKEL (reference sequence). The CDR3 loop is CASSPTLRGWSYEQYF. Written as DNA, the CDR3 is TGTGCCAGCAGCCCGACACTACGCGGGTGGTCCTACGAGCAGTACTTC.

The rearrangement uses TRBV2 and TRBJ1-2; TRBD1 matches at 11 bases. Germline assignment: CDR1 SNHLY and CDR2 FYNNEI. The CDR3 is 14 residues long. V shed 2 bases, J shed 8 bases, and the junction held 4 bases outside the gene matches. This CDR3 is CASSEPGQGDGYTF. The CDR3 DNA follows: TGTGCCAGCAGTGAACCGGGACAGGGGGACGGCTACACCTTC.

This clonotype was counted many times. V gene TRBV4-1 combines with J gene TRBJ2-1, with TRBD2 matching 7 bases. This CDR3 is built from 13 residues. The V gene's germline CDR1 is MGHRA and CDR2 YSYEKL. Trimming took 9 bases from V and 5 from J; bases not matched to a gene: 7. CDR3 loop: CASRLATNNEQFF. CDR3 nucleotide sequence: TGCGCCAGTCGACTAGCTACTAACAATGAGCAGTTCTTC.

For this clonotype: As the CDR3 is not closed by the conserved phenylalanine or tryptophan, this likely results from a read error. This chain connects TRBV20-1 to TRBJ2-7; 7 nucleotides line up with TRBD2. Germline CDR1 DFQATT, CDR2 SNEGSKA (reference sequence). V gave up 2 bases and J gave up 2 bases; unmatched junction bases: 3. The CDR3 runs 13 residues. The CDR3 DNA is TGCAGTGCTAGACTGACTAGCACCTACGAGCAGTACTTG. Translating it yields CSARLTSTYEQYL.

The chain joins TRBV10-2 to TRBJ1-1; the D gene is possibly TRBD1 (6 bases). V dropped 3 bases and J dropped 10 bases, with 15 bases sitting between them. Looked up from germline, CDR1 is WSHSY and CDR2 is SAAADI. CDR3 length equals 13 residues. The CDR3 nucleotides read TGCGCCAGCAGTGATCGCCAGGGGAGAGGAGCTTTCTTT. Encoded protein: CASSDRQGRGAFF.

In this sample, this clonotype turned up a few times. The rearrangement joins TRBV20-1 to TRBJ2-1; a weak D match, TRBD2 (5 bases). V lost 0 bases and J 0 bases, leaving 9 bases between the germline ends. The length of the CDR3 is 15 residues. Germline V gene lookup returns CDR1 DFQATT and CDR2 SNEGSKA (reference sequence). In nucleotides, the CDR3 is TGCAGTGCTAGAGAGGGAGAGGTCTCCTACAATGAGCAGTTCTTC. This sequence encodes CSAREGEVSYNEQFF.